This passage covers 24 T cell receptor beta chains from one sample sequenced in a study of cytomegalovirus exposure and HLA in healthy donors. PCR amplification relied on 60 Vbeta primers (plus 13 Jbeta primers). Method: immunoSEQ multiplex PCR; TCRdb's copy keeps in-frame clones and lacks some. The repertoire holds 150,000 to 200,000 clones, with roughly 75% as singletons. The sequenced material came from PBMCs. The source is a woman aged 40 to 50 in good health and CMV-seropositive.

In this sample, this clone turned up a few times. V gene TRBV18 combines with J gene TRBJ2-1, with 7 bases that match TRBD1. CDR3 size: 13 residues. Per germline, CDR1 KGHSH and CDR2 LQKENI. V was pared by 5 bases and J by 9 bases, with 7 bases of the junction left unmatched. This CDR3 reads CASSAHRGGEQFF. The CDR3 nucleotides read TGTGCCAGCTCAGCCCACAGGGGCGGTGAGCAGTTCTTC.

The chain uses TRBV15 and TRBJ2-2, with 7 bases that match TRBD1. Germline V gene sequence: CDR1 LNHNV, CDR2 YYDKDF (reference sequence). The ends lost 0 bases at V and 4 bases at J; junction bases unmatched: 8. The CDR3 has 17 amino acids. The CDR3 reads CATSRDRTGVSTGELFF. CDR3 in DNA: TGTGCCACCAGCAGAGATCGAACAGGGGTGAGCACCGGGGAGCTGTTTTTT.

The rearrangement links TRBV7-2 to TRBJ1-1; 7 bases match TRBD1. CDR1 is SGHTA, CDR2 FQGNSA, per germline. The length of the CDR3 is 14 residues. J gave up 0 bases and V 5 bases, and 3 bases lay outside the gene matches. The DNA of the CDR3 is TGTGCCAGCAGCCCCGGGACAGTGAACACTGAAGCTTTCTTT. Translated, it gives CASSPGTVNTEAFF.

This rearrangement joins TRBV7-8 to TRBJ1-2; weak D call: TRBD1 (5 bases). CDR1 and CDR2 from the germline V gene are SGHVS and FQNEAQ. Trimming removed 1 base at V and 8 bases at J, with 11 bases between. The CDR3 has 13 amino acids. In DNA, the CDR3 is TGTGCCAGCAGCTTAGTGGCGGGGCAGGGCTACACCTTC. This encodes CASSLVAGQGYTF. Drawing the rest from reference TRBV7-8 and TRBJ1-2, the complete variable domain is GAGVSQSPRYKVAKRGQDVALRCDPISGHVSLFWYQQALGQGPEFLTYFQNEAQLDKSGLPSDRFFAERPEGSVSTLKIQRTQQEDSAVYLCASSLVAGQGYTFGSGTRLTVV.

The chain combines TRBV6-5 with TRBJ2-3; TRBD2 might be the D (6 bases). V gave up 6 bases and J gave up 3 bases, with 10 bases separating them. CDR1 MNHEY and CDR2 SVGAGI come from the germline V gene. This CDR3 has 13 amino acids. CDR3 loop: CASRYRGTDTQYF. As DNA, the CDR3 is TGTGCCAGCAGATATCGGGGGACAGATACGCAGTATTTT.

This clone has only a few counts. This chain joins TRBV30 and TRBJ2-7, with TRBD1 matching 7 bases. Germline-derived CDR1 and CDR2 are GTSNPN and SVGIG (reference sequence). With V trimmed by 4 bases and J by 0 bases, 6 bases remained unmatched. This CDR3 spans 14 amino acids. The CDR3 protein is CAWNSGTASYEQYF. The CDR3 bases are TGTGCCTGGAATAGTGGGACAGCCTCCTACGAGCAGTACTTC.

The rearrangement uses TRBV11-1 and TRBJ2-5, with TRBD2 matching 11 bases. The V segment lost 5 bases and the J segment 1 base; nucleotides outside the gene matches: 3. The CDR3 totals 15 residues. Germline assignment: CDR1 SGHAT and CDR2 FQDESV (reference sequence). The DNA for the CDR3 is TGTGCCAGCAGCCGGACTAGCGGGCTCCAAGAGACCCAGTACTTC. It specifies CASSRTSGLQETQYF.

Remarks on this clone: Other DNA variants within this sample encode the same CDR3. J is TRBJ2-7 and V is TRBV5-1; the match to TRBD2 covers 9 bases. This CDR3 has 15 amino acids. Germline V CDR1 and CDR2: SGHRS, YFSETQ. The V and J ends lost 1 base and 3 bases, in that order; junction bases with no gene match: 5. The CDR3 loop is CASSLTAGGGYEQYF. The CDR3 coding sequence is TGCGCCAGCAGCTTGACCGCGGGAGGGGGCTACGAGCAGTACTTC.

The rearrangement links TRBV4-2 to TRBJ2-7; 11 nucleotides match TRBD2. After removal of 6 bases from V and 0 bases from J, the junction contained 4 bases not matched to a gene. The CDR3 spans 15 residues. CDR1 is LGHNA and CDR2 is YNFKEQ in the germline V gene. This chain's CDR3 is CASRSGTSGSYEQYF. In nucleotides, the CDR3 is TGTGCCAGCAGGTCCGGGACTAGCGGCTCCTACGAGCAGTACTTC.

The genes are TRBV5-1 and TRBJ2-7; D possibly corresponds to TRBD2 (6 bases). The CDR3 loop spans 15 amino acids. Germline CDR1 reads SGHRS; CDR2 reads YFSETQ. Trimming left V 0 bases short and J 3 bases short, with 13 bases between. The DNA of the CDR3 is TGCGCCAGCAGCTTGGTTCTCAGGGAGGACTACGAGCAGTACTTC. Translated, it gives CASSLVLREDYEQYF.

Concerning this clone itself: Different DNA sequences within this sample yield the same CDR3. J is TRBJ2-6 and V is TRBV19, with a possible D match to TRBD1 (5 bases). This CDR3 is built from 14 residues. The germline V gene encodes CDR1 LNHDA and CDR2 SQIVND (reference sequence). Trimming cost V 6 bases and J 0 bases, with 6 bases left between them. Written as DNA, the CDR3 is TGTGCCAGTAGAGACAGCTCTGGGGCCAACGTCCTGACTTTC. The encoded protein is CASRDSSGANVLTF.

The chain employs TRBV7-2 and TRBJ2-1; 14 positions agree with TRBD2. This CDR3 contains 18 residues. J was trimmed by 10 bases and V by 1 base; bases with no gene match: 12. CDR1 is SGHTA, CDR2 FQGNSA, per germline. This CDR3 reads CASSLGGTSGRRAREQFF. CDR3 DNA: TGTGCCAGCAGCTTAGGTGGGACTAGCGGGAGAAGGGCAAGAGAGCAGTTCTTC. Combining the CDR3 with reference TRBV7-2 and TRBJ2-1 gives the whole variable domain GAGVSQSPSNKVTEKGKDVELRCDPISGHTALYWYRQSLGQGLEFLIYFQGNSAPDKSGLPSDRFSAERTGGSVSTLTIQRTQQEDSAVYLCASSLGGTSGRRAREQFFGPGTRLTVL.

This chain links TRBV30 with TRBJ2-7; weak D call: TRBD1 (6 bases). Germline V gene data show CDR1 as GTSNPN and CDR2 as SVGIG (reference sequence). V was pared by 2 bases and J by 1 base, with 9 bases between. The CDR3 is 13 amino acids. CDR3 in amino acids: CAWSMGASYEQYF. The CDR3 region has the DNA TGTGCCTGGAGTATGGGGGCTTCCTACGAGCAGTACTTC.

The chain has TRBV5-1 and TRBJ1-4; D unclear. Germline V gene lookup returns CDR1 SGHRS and CDR2 YFSETQ. This CDR3 comprises 13 residues. V was shortened by 3 bases and J by 8 bases, with 11 bases between the two germline ends. The CDR3 bases are TGCGCCAGCAGCTCACTCTTAAACGAAAAACTGTTTTTT. Residues: CASSSLLNEKLFF.

V usage is TRBV28 and J usage is TRBJ2-5, with a weak D call TRBD2 (5 bases). V lost 3 bases and J 5 bases, leaving 13 bases between the germline ends. CDR3 length: 14 amino acids. Germline V gives CDR1 MDHEN, CDR2 SYDVKM. The CDR3 DNA sequence: TGTGCCAGCAGTTTGTACACTAGTGTGGAGACCCAGTACTTC. It specifies CASSLYTSVETQYF.

The chain combines TRBV5-4 with TRBJ1-2; D gene unclear. The CDR3 sequence is 15 residues long. In germline, CDR1 is SGHNT, CDR2 YYREEE (reference sequence). V shed 4 bases and J shed 5 bases, with 18 bases lying between them. CDR3 bases: TGTGCCAGCAGCCCACGGGGAGGAGACGGGTATGGCTACACCTTC. This gives the protein CASSPRGGDGYGYTF.

This clone was seen once. The V and J genes are TRBV28 and TRBJ2-7; D gene ambiguous. This CDR3 spans 11 amino acids. From germline, CDR1 is MDHEN and CDR2 SYDVKM. Trimming shortened V by 10 bases and J by 6 bases, and 13 bases separated the two germline ends. CDR3 bases: TGTGCCACTCTGACACCTTCCGAGCAGTACTTC. It yields the protein CATLTPSEQYF.

This chain joins TRBV2 and TRBJ2-2, with D perhaps matching TRBD2 (5 bases). This CDR3 spans 15 amino acids. From germline, CDR1 is SNHLY and CDR2 FYNNEI. Trimming took 4 bases from V and 1 from J, leaving 10 bases between them. The CDR3 DNA reads TGTGCCAGCAGTGTCCGGGGAGTGAACACCGGGGAGCTGTTTTTT. Protein product: CASSVRGVNTGELFF.

This sequence joins TRBV28 and TRBJ2-7; TRBD1 might be the D (6 bases). This CDR3 contains 16 residues. The V and J ends lost 3 bases and 3 bases respectively, with 18 bases between them. CDR1 and CDR2 from the germline V gene are MDHEN and SYDVKM. CDR3 coding DNA: TGTGCCAGCAGTTTTGTAGCCAGGGGAGTATTCTACGAGCAGTACTTC. This encodes CASSFVARGVFYEQYF.

In DNA form, the CDR3 reads TGTGCCAGCACCGGACAGGGGGCGGGTGGCTACACCTTC. Translating gives CASTGQGAGGYTF. The gene calls are TRBV5-4 and TRBJ1-2; 11 bases line up with TRBD1. The germline gives CDR1 SGHNT, CDR2 YYREEE (reference sequence). This CDR3 has 13 residues. J was trimmed by 7 bases and V by 6 bases; bases with no gene match: 5.

The genes are TRBV28 and TRBJ1-1, with 7 positions matching TRBD1. Germline CDR1 MDHEN, CDR2 SYDVKM. The V gene end was trimmed by 3 bases and the J gene end by 1 base; junction bases not matched to a gene: 5. This CDR3 is built from 15 residues. CDR3 bases: TGTGCCAGCAGTTTGGGAACAGGGGCGAACACTGAAGCTTTCTTT. Residues: CASSLGTGANTEAFF.

V usage is TRBV27 and J usage is TRBJ2-5, with 11 bases matching TRBD2. With the DNA end fitting TRBJ2-7 better, the J assignment may be wrong. The CDR3 consists of 16 residues. The germline CDR1 and CDR2 sequences are MNHEY and SMNVEV (reference sequence). The CDR3 DNA reads TGTGCCAGCAGTTTACTTAGCGGGAGGGCCATCTACGAGCAGTACTTC. This codes for CASSLLSGRAIYEQYF.

The genes are TRBV5-4 and TRBJ2-3, with no clear D. Germline CDR1 and CDR2: SGHNT and YYREEE (reference sequence). V was pared by 0 bases and J by 3 bases, with 14 bases between. CDR3 length: 16 amino acids. The DNA of the CDR3 is TGTGCCAGCAGCTTGGCGGTGGGCCATCTGACAGATACGCAGTATTTT. It translates to CASSLAVGHLTDTQYF.

As regards this clone: One end of the junction is discordant with germline, which a read error may explain. This chain connects TRBV7-9 to TRBJ2-1; 8 nucleotides line up with TRBD1. The V gene's germline CDR1 is SEHNR and CDR2 FQNEAQ (reference sequence). The CDR3 sequence is 16 residues long. The CDR3 nucleotides read TGTGCCAGCAGCGTTACAGGGGGAACGAGGCACAATGAGCTGTTCTTC. Translation: CASSVTGGTRHNELFF.